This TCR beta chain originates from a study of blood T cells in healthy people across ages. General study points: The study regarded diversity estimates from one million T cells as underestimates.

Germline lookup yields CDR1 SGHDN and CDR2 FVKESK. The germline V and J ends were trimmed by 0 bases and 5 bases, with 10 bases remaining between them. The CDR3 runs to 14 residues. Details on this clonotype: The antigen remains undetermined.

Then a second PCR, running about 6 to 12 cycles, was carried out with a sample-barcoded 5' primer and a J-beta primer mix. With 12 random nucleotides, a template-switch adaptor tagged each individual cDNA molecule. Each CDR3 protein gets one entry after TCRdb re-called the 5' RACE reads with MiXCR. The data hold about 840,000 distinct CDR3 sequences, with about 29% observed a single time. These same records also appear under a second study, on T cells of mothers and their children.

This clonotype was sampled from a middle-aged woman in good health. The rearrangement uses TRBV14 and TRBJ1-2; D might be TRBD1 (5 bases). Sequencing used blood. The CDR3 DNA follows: TGTGCCAGCAGCCAAGAAGGGACGGTTTATGGCTACACCTTC. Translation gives CASSQEGTVYGYTF.